A selection of T cell receptor beta chains follows, all from one sample in a study of spatial heterogeneity in lung cancer. Each CDR3 protein gets one entry after TCRdb re-called the 5' RACE reads with MiXCR. The repertoire holds about 7,000 distinct CDR3 sequences, with over 6.5% as singletons. The specimen was PBMCs, collected at surgery. These receptors were taken from a male donor with early-stage non-small cell lung cancer. CDR3s include the opening cysteine and the closing phenylalanine or tryptophan. The order of the fields is V gene, J gene, CDR3 protein.

v_call: TRBV6-5; j_call: TRBJ2-5; cdr3_aa: CASSRGTEETQYF
v_call: TRBV5-1; j_call: TRBJ1-6; cdr3_aa: CASSREFDSPLHF
v_call: TRBV7-9; j_call: TRBJ2-1; cdr3_aa: CASSYSSGTSGSNEQFF
v_call: TRBV7-8; j_call: TRBJ2-1; cdr3_aa: CASSLGIGTSGYNEQFF
v_call: TRBV29-1; j_call: TRBJ2-2; cdr3_aa: CSVERRDRGSGELFF
v_call: TRBV7-2; j_call: TRBJ1-1; cdr3_aa: CASSWGQGAGETEAFF
v_call: TRBV2; j_call: TRBJ1-2; cdr3_aa: CASSPDRERGYTF
v_call: TRBV19; j_call: TRBJ1-5; cdr3_aa: CASSLRGGDGYQPQHF
v_call: TRBV9; j_call: TRBJ2-7; cdr3_aa: CASSVGADGSYEQYF
v_call: TRBV20-1; j_call: TRBJ2-7; cdr3_aa: CSAQLGRRSGQYF
v_call: TRBV7-9; j_call: TRBJ2-3; cdr3_aa: CASSPKLAGGTDTQYF
v_call: TRBV20-1; j_call: TRBJ2-2; cdr3_aa: CSALQGIGELFF
v_call: TRBV28; j_call: TRBJ2-1; cdr3_aa: CASSGQVHYNEQFF
v_call: TRBV6-2/TRBV6-3; j_call: TRBJ2-5; cdr3_aa: CASSYRSETQYF
v_call: TRBV7-2; j_call: TRBJ2-1; cdr3_aa: CASSPSSYNEQFF
v_call: TRBV4-2; j_call: TRBJ2-3; cdr3_aa: CASSQDRAGGPPLDTQYF
v_call: TRBV6-2/TRBV6-3; j_call: TRBJ2-5; cdr3_aa: CASSFVGDQETQYF
v_call: TRBV2; j_call: TRBJ1-6; cdr3_aa: CASSEGPAPNSPLHF
v_call: TRBV10-2; j_call: TRBJ2-2; cdr3_aa: CASTDPRWRDTGELFF
v_call: TRBV6-1; j_call: TRBJ1-5; cdr3_aa: CASSEVRGNYQPQHF
v_call: TRBV12-3/TRBV12-4; j_call: TRBJ2-6; cdr3_aa: CASLRGGVSGANVLTF
v_call: TRBV5-5; j_call: TRBJ1-1; cdr3_aa: CASSWTGRGNTEAFF